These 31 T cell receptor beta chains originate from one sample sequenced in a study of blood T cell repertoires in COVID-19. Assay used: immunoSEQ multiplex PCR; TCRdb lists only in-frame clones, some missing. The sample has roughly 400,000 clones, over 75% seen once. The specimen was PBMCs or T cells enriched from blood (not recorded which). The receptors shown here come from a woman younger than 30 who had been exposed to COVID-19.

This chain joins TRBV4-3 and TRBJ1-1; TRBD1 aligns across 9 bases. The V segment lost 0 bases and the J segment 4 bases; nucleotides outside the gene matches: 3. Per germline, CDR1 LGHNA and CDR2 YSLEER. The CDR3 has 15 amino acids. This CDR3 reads CASSQEGQGRTEAFF. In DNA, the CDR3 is TGCGCCAGCAGCCAAGAGGGACAGGGCCGCACTGAAGCTTTCTTT.

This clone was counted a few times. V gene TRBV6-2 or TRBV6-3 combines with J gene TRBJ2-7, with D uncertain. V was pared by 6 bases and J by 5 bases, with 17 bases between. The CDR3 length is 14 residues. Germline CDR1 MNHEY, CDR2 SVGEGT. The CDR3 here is CASSATERSDEQYF. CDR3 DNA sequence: TGTGCCAGCAGCGCGACTGAGAGGAGTGACGAGCAGTACTTC.

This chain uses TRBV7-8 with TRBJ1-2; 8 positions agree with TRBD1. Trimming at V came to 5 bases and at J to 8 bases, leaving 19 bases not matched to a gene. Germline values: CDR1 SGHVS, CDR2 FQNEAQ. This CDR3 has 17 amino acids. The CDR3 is CASSKPDPRQGNSGYTF. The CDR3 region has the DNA TGTGCCAGCAGCAAGCCGGACCCGAGACAGGGGAACAGCGGCTACACCTTC.

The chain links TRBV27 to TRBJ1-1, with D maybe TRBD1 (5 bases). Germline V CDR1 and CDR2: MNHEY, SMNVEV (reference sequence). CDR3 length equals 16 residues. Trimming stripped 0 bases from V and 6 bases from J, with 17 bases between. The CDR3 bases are TGTGCCAGCAGTTTATCGAAGTTGAGGGGAGGCTCTGAAGCTTTCTTT. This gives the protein CASSLSKLRGGSEAFF.

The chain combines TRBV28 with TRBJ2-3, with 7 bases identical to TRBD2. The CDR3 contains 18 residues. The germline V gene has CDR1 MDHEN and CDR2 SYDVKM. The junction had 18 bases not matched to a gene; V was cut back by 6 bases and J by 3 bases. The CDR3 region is CASRPKMGLPIPTDTQYF. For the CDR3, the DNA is TGTGCCAGCAGGCCAAAAATGGGACTACCGATACCAACAGATACGCAGTATTTT. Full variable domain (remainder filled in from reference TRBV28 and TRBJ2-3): DVKVTQSSRYLVKRTGEKVFLECVQDMDHENMFWYRQDPGLGLRLIYFSYDVKMKEKGDIPEGYSVSREKKERFSLILESASTNQTSMYLCASRPKMGLPIPTDTQYFGPGTRLTVL.

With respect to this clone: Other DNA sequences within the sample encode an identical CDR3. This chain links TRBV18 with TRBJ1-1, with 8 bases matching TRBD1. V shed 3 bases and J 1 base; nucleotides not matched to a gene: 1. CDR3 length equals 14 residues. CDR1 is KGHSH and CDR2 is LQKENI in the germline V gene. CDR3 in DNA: TGTGCCAGCTCACCTACAGGGGGGAACACTGAAGCTTTCTTT. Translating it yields CASSPTGGNTEAFF.

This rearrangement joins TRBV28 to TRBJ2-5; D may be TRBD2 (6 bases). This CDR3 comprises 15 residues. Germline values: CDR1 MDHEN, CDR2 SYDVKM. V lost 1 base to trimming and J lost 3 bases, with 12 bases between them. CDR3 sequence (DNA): TGTGCCAGCAGTTTATCGGGGGACCGGAAAGAGACCCAGTACTTC. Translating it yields CASSLSGDRKETQYF.

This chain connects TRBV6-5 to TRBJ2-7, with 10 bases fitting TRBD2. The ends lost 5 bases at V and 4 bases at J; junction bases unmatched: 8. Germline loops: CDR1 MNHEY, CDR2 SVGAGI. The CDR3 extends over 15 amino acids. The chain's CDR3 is CASSREAGGPYEQYF. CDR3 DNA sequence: TGTGCCAGCAGTAGAGAAGCGGGAGGGCCTTACGAGCAGTACTTC.

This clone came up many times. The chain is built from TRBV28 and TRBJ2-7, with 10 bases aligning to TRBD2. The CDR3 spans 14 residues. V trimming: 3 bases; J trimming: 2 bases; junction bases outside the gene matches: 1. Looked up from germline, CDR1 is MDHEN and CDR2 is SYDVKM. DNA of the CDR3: TGTGCCAGCAGTTTGAGCGGGGGGGCCTACGAGCAGTACTTC. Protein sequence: CASSLSGGAYEQYF.

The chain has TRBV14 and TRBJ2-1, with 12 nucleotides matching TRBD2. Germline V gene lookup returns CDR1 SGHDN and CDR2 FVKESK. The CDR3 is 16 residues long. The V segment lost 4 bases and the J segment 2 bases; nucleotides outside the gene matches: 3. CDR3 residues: CASSRLAGAAYNEQFF. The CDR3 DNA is TGTGCCAGCAGCCGACTAGCGGGGGCCGCCTACAATGAGCAGTTCTTC.

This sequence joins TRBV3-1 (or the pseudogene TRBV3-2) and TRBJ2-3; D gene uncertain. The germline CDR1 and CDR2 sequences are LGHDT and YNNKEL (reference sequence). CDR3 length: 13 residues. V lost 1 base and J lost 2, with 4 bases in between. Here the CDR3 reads CASSQVNTDTQYF. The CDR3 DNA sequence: TGTGCCAGCAGCCAAGTCAACACAGATACGCAGTATTTT.

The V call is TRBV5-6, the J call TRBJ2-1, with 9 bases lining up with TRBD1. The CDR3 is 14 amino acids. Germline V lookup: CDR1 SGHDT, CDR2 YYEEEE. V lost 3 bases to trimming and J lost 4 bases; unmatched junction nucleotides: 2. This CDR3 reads CASSWGQGYNEQFF. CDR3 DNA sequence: TGTGCCAGCAGCTGGGGACAGGGATACAATGAGCAGTTCTTC.

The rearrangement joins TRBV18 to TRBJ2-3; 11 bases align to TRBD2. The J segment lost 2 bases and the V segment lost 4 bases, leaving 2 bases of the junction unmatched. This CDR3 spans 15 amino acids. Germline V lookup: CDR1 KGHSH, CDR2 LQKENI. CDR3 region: CASSRLAGTTDTQYF. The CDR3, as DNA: TGTGCCAGCTCACGACTAGCGGGGACCACAGATACGCAGTATTTT.

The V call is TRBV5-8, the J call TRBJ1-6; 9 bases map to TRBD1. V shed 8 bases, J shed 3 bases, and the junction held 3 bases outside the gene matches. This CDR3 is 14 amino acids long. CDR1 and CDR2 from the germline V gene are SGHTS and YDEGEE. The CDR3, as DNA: TGTGCCAGTTGGACAGGGGTCTATAATTCACCCCTCCACTTT. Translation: CASWTGVYNSPLHF. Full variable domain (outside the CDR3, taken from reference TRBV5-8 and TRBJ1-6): EAGVTQSPTHLIKTRGQQATLRCSPISGHTSVYWYQQALGLGLQFLLWYDEGEERNRGNFPPRFSGRQFPNYSSELNVNALELEDSALYLCASWTGVYNSPLHFGNGTRLTVT.

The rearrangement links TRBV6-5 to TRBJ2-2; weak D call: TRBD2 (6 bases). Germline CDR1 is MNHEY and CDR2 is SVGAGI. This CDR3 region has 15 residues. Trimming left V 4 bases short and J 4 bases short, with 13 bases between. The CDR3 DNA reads TGTGCCAGCAGTTCCCTTAGCGGCGGCACCGGGGAGCTGTTTTTT. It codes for CASSSLSGGTGELFF.

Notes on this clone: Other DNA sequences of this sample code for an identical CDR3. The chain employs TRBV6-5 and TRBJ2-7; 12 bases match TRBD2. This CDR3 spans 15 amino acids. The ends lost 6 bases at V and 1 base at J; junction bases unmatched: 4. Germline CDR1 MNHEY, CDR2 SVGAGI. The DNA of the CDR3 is TGTGCCAGCAGCCGTACTAGCGGGGGGTCCTACGAGCAGTACTTC. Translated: CASSRTSGGSYEQYF.

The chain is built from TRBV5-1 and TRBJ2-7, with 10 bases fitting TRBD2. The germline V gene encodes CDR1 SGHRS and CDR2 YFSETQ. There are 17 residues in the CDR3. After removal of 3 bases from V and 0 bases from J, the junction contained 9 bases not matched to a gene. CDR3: CASSSGTSGTSSYEQYF. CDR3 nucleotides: TGCGCCAGCAGCTCTGGAACTAGCGGGACCAGCTCCTACGAGCAGTACTTC.

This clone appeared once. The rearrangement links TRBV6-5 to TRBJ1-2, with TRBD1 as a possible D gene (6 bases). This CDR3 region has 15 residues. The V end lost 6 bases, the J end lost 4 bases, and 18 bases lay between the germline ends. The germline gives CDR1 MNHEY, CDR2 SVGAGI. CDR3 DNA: TGTGCCAGCAGATCCCGGGACAAGGTACGCTATGGCTACACCTTC. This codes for CASRSRDKVRYGYTF.

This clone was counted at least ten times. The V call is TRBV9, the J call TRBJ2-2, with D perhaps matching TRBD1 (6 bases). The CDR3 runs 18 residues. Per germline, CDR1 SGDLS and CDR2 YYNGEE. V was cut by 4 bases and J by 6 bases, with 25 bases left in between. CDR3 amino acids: CASSHGPPVSQGPGELFF. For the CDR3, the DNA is TGTGCCAGCAGCCACGGTCCTCCAGTGTCCCAGGGGCCCGGGGAGCTGTTTTTT.

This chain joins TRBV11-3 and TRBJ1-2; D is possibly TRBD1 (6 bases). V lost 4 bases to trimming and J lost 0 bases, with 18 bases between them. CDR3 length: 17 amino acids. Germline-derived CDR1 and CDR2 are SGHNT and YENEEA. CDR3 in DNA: TGTGCCAGCAGCTCCAGCACGTCAGGGGAAGCTAACTATGGCTACACCTTC. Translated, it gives CASSSSTSGEANYGYTF.

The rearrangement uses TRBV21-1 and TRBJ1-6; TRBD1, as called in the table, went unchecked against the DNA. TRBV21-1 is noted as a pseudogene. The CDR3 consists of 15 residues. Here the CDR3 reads CASRGWTGGNSPLHF. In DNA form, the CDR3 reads TGTGCCAGCAGGGGGTGGACAGGGGGCAATTCACCCCTCCACTTT.

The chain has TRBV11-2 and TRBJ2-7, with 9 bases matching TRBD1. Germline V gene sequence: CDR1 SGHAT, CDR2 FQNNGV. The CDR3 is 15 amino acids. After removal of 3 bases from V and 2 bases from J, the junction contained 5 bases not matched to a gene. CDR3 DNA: TGTGCCAGCAGCTTCGGCCGGGACAGGGCCTACGAGCAGTACTTC. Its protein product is CASSFGRDRAYEQYF.

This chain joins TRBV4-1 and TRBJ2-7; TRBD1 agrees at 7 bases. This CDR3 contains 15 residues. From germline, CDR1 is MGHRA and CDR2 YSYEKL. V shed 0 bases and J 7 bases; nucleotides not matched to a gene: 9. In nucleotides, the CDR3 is TGCGCCAGCAGCCAAGATCCGAGGGGGCTGAGTGAGCAGTACTTC. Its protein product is CASSQDPRGLSEQYF.

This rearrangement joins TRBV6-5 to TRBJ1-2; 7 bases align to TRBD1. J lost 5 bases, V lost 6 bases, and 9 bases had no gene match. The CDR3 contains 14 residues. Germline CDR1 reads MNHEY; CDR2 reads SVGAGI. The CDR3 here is CASRGVAGGYGYTF. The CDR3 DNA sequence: TGTGCCAGCAGGGGTGTGGCAGGGGGTTATGGCTACACCTTC.

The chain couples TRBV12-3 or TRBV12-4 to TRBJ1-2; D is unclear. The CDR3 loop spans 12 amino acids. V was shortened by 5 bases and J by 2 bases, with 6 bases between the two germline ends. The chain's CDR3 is CASSNNNYGYTF. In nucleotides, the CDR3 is TGTGCCAGCAGTAACAACAACTATGGCTACACCTTC.

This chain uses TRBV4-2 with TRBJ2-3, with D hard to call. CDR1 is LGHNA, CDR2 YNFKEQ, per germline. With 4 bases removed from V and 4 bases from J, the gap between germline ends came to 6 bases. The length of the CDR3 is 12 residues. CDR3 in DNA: TGTGCCAGCAGCCTTACGGCAGATACGCAGTATTTT. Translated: CASSLTADTQYF.

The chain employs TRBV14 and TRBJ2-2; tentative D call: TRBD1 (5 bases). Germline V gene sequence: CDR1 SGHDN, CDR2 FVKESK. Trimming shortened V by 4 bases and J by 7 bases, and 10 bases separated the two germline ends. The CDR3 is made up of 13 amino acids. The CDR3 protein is CASSLQGVGELFF. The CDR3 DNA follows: TGTGCCAGCAGCCTGCAGGGTGTCGGGGAGCTGTTTTTT.

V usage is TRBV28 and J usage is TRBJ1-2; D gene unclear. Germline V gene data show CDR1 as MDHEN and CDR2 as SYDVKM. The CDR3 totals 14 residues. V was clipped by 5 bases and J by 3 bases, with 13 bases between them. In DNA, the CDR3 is TGTGCCAGCAGTGGTTATGGGCAGGACTATGGCTACACCTTC. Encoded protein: CASSGYGQDYGYTF.

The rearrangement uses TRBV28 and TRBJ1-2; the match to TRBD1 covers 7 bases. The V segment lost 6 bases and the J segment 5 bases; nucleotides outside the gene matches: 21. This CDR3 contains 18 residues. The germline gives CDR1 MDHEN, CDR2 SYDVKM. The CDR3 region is CASRATPGTDLGLYGYTF. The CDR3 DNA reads TGTGCCAGCAGGGCCACCCCCGGGACAGACTTGGGCCTGTATGGCTACACCTTC.

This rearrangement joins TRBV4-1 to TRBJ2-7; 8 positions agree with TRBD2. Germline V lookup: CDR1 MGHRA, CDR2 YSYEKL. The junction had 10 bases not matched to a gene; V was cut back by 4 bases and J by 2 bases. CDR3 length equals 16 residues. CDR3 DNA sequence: TGCGCCAGCAGCCCATCACTAAGCGGGAGACCCTACGAGCAGTACTTC. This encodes CASSPSLSGRPYEQYF.

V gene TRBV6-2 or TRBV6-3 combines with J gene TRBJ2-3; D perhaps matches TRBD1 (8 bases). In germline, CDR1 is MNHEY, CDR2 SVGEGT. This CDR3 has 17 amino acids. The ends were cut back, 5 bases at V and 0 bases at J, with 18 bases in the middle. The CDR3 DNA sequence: TGTGCCAGCAGTACTCTACCACAGGGGGGGAGCACAGATACGCAGTATTTT. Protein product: CASSTLPQGGSTDTQYF.